This T cell receptor beta chain was observed in a study of cytomegalovirus exposure and HLA in healthy donors. As for this clone: Its matching antigen is unknown.

All the people who gave samples were healthy bone marrow donors. This CDR3 has 16 amino acids. Germline CDR1 reads SGHTA; CDR2 reads FQGNSA. Trimming pared 7 bases from V and 4 bases from J, leaving 20 bases between. Both 60 Vbeta primers and 13 Jbeta primers went into the PCR. Only in-frame clones appear in the TCRdb table, and some are missing; sequencing was by immunoSEQ multiplex PCR. The data show under 200,000 clones, with about four fifths seen just once and 1.5% to 2% held by the top ten. Study conclusions and caveats: Per a later analysis, HLA-associated TCR beta chains showed more clonal expansion than other, equally common TCR beta chains.

Sequencing was done on a sample of PBMCs. V gene TRBV7-2 combines with J gene TRBJ1-3, with D perhaps matching TRBD1 (6 bases). The sequence came from a woman aged 18-29 years in good health and CMV-seronegative. The DNA for the CDR3 is TGTGCCAGCACCATACCGGGAGGGGGGCTCGGAAACACCATATATTTT. Protein product: CASTIPGGGLGNTIYF.